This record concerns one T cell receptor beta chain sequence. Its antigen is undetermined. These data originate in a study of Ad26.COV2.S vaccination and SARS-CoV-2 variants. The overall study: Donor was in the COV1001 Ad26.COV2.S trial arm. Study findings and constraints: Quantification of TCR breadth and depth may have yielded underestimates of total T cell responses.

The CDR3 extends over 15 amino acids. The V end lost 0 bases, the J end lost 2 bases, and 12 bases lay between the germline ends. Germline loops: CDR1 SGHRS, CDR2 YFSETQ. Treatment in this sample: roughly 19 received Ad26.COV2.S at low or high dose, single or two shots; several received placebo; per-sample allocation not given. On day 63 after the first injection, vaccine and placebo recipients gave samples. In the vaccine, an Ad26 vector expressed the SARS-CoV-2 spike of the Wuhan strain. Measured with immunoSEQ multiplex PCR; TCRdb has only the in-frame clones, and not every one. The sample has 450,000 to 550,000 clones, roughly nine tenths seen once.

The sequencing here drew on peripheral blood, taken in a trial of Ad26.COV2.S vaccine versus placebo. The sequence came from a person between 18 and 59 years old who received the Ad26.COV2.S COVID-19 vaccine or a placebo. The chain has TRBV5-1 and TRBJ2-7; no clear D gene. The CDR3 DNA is TGCGCCAGCAGCTTGGTATCAGGCACACCCTACGAGCAGTACTTC. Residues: CASSLVSGTPYEQYF.